This T cell receptor (beta chain) was identified during a study of blood T cell repertoires in COVID-19. Across the whole study: The United States, Italy and Spain provided the acute and convalescent COVID-19 samples. T cells, B-cell-depleted T cells, or PBMCs supplied cDNA or gDNA.

Profiled with immunoSEQ multiplex PCR; TCRdb holds only in-frame clones, not every one. The table records about 240,000 clones, 70% to 90% of them present only once. CDR3 length: 17 amino acids. Trimming at V came to 5 bases and at J to 7 bases, leaving 19 bases not matched to a gene. Germline V gene sequence: CDR1 LNHDA, CDR2 SQIVND (reference sequence). Source material: peripheral blood. The J gene is TRBJ1-1, the V gene TRBV19; 7 bases are a match to TRBD1. The sequence came from a woman in her 70s with active or convalescent COVID-19. The CDR3 spells CASSPRLVRGNENEAFF. The DNA for the CDR3 is TGTGCCAGTAGTCCTAGGCTAGTCAGGGGGAACGAAAATGAAGCTTTCTTT.